This T cell receptor (delta chain) comes out of a study of gamma-delta chains in newborns, infants, children (dated by TCRdb to 2018 to 2020). With regard to the full study: According to the study title, microbial exposure causes polyclonal expansion of innate gammadelta T cells right after birth. Right after human newborns were born, the researchers looked at the way microbial exposure shaped their populations of innate gammadelta T cells.

In the germline V gene, CDR1 corresponds to GEAIGNYY and CDR2 to EKD. Including the terminal cysteine and phenylalanine, the CDR3 comprises 19 residues. The DNA shown is the 57-base CDR3, in frame from base 1. At the junction V is shortened by 0 bases and J by 0 bases; bases outside the gene matches: 4. This clone was counted between two and nine times. What this receptor recognizes is not known. No base-level quality is on record; no much larger clone is a single base apart. Other nucleotide sequences in the sample specify the same CDR3. The sample was run on an Illumina MiSeq. TCRdb reprocessed the public reads with the caller CATT; rows with the same DNA were merged afterwards. The sample has roughly 14,000 delta-chain clones on record, roughly 7% of them singletons. The top ten constitute around 20% of the sample.

Sequencing was carried out using blood. Recombination joined TRDV2 with TRDJ3; 10 nucleotides in the junction match TRDD3. This TCR came from a child who was a newborn, infant or young child, either healthy, febrile or measles-vaccinated (not recorded which). The bases are TGTGCCTGTGACACCTGGGGGATACCAACCTCCTGGGACACCCGACAGATGTTTTTC. Its protein reads: CACDTWGIPTSWDTRQMFF.